Sequencing of this T cell receptor beta chain was carried out in a study of radiotherapy plus CTLA-4 blockade in lung cancer. Germline assignment: CDR1 SGHTA and CDR2 FQGNSA. The CDR3 extends over 15 amino acids. Trimming pared 5 bases from V and 0 bases from J, leaving 10 bases between. This table comes from immunoSEQ multiplex PCR, and its TCRdb copy is limited to in-frame clones, with some not included. The data hold 62,000 or so clones, with 70% to 85% observed a single time. The V and J genes are TRBV7-2 and TRBJ2-2; no reliable D call. This specimen was peripheral blood, taken from a patient treated with radiotherapy plus ipilimumab. This receptor was identified in a human donor with non-small cell lung cancer who had a complete response to radiotherapy plus ipilimumab. The CDR3 DNA reads TGTGCCAGCAGCCCCGATTACGCGAACACCGGGGAGCTGTTTTTT. It translates to CASSPDYANTGELFF.